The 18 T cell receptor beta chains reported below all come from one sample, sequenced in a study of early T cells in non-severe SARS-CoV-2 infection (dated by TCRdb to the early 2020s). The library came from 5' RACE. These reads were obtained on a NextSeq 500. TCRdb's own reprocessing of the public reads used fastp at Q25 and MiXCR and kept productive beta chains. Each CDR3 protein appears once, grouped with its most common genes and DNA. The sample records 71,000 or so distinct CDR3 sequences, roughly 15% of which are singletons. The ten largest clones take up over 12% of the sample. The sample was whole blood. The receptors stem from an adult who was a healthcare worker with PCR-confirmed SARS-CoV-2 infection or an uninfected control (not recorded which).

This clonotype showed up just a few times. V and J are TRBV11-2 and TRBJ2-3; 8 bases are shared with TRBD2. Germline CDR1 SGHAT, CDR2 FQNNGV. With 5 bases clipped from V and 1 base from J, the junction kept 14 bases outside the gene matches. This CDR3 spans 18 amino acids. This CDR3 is CASSAGGGPPSGTDTQYF. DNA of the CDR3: TGTGCCAGCAGCGCCGGCGGGGGGCCCCCTTCTGGCACAGATACGCAGTATTTT.

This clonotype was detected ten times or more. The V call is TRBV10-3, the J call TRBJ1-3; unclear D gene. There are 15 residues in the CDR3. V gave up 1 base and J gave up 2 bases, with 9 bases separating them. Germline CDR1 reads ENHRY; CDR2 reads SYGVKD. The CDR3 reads CAISEFFAAGNTIYF. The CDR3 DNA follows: TGTGCCATCAGTGAGTTTTTCGCCGCTGGAAACACCATATATTTT.

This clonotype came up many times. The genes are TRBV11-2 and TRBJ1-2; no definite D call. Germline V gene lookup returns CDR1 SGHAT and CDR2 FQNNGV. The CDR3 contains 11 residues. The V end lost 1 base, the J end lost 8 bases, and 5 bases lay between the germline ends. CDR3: CASSLVVGYTF. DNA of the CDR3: TGTGCCAGCAGCTTAGTTGTCGGCTACACCTTC.

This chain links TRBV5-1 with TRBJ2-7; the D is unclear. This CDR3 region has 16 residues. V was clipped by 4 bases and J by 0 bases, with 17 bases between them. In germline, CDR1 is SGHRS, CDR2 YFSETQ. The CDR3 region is CASSLEPAELSYEQYF. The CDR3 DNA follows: TGCGCCAGCAGCCTGGAACCGGCCGAACTCTCCTACGAGCAGTACTTC.

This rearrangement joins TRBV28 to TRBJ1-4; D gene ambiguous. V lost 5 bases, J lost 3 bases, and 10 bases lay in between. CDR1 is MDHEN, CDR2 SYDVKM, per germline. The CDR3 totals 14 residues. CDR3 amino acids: CASSDRRSNEKLFF. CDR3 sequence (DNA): TGTGCCAGCAGTGATAGGCGATCTAATGAAAAACTGTTTTTT.

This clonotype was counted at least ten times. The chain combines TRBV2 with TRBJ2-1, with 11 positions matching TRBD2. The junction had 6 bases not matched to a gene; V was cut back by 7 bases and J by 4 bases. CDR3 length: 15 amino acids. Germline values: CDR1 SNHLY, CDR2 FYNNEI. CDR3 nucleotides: TGTGCCAGCAAGCCGCTAGCGGGGGGTTACAATGAGCAGTTCTTC. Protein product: CASKPLAGGYNEQFF.

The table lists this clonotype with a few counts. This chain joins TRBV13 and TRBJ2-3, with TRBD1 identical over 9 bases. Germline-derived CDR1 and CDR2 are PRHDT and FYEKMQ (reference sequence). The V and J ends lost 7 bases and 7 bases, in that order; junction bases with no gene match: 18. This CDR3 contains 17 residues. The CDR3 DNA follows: TGTGCCAGCACCCGAAACTCCGGGACAGGGCTGAGGAATACGCAGTATTTT. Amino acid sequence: CASTRNSGTGLRNTQYF.

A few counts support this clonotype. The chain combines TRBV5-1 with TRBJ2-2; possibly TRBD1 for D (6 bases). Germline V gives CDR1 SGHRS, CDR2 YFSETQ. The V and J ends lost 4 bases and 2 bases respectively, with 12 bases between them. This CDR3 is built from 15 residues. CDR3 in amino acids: CASSAGTLNTGELFF. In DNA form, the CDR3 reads TGCGCCAGCAGCGCCGGGACACTTAACACCGGGGAGCTGTTTTTT.

CDR3: CASSAPGLSNQPQHF. CDR3 nucleotides: TGTGCCAGCAGCGCGCCGGGCCTAAGCAATCAGCCCCAGCATTTT. The rearrangement joins TRBV11-2 to TRBJ1-5; D uncertain. V was clipped by 5 bases and J by 1 base, with 12 bases between them. The CDR3 has 15 amino acids. The germline gives CDR1 SGHAT, CDR2 FQNNGV.

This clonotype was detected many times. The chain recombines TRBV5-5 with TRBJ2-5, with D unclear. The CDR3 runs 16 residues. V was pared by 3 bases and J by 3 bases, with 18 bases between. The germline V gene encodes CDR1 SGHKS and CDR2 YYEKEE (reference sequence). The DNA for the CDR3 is TGTGCCAGCAGCTGGATAGGTAACAACAATAAAGAGACCCAGTACTTC. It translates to CASSWIGNNNKETQYF.

The CDR3 spells CASSQVLGSSSGNTIYF. CDR3 in DNA: TGCGCCAGCAGCCAAGTTCTTGGTTCGAGCTCTGGAAACACCATATATTTT. The V call is TRBV4-1, the J call TRBJ1-3; D is unresolved. Germline CDR1 MGHRA, CDR2 YSYEKL. The CDR3 contains 17 residues. Trimming stripped 1 base from V and 0 bases from J, with 13 bases between.

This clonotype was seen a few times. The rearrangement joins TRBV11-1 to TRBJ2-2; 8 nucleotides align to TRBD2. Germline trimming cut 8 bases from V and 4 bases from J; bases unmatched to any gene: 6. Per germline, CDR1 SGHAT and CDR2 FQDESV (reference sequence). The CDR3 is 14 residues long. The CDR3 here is CASRRGVTTGELFF. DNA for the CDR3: TGTGCCAGCCGGCGGGGGGTTACCACCGGGGAGCTGTTTTTT.

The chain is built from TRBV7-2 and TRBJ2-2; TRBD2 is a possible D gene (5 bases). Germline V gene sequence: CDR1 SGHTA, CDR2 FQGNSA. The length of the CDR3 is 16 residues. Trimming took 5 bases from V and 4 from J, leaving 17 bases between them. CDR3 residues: CASSQATGWGTGELFF. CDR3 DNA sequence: TGTGCCAGCAGCCAGGCTACGGGGTGGGGCACCGGGGAGCTGTTTTTT.

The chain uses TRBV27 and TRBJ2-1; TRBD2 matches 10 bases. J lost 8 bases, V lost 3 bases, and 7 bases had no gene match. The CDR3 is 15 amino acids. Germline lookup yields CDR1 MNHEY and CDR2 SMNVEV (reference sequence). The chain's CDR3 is CASSFGLAGAHEQFF. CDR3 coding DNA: TGTGCCAGCAGTTTTGGTCTAGCGGGGGCTCATGAGCAGTTCTTC.

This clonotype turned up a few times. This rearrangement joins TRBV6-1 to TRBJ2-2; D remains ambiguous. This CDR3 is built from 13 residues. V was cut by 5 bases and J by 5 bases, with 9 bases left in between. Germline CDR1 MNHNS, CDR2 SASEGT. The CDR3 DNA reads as TGTGCCAGCAGTACCGTACAGACCGGGGAGCTGTTTTTT. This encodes CASSTVQTGELFF.

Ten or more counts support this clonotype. CDR3 bases: TGTGCCAGCAGCTCGGGACAGGGCGGACCGAACACTGAAGCTTTCTTT. This gives the protein CASSSGQGGPNTEAFF. V gene TRBV7-9 combines with J gene TRBJ1-1; 9 bases are a match to TRBD1. V lost 4 bases to trimming and J lost 1 base; unmatched junction nucleotides: 7. CDR1 is SEHNR and CDR2 is FQNEAQ in the germline V gene (reference sequence). There are 16 residues in the CDR3.

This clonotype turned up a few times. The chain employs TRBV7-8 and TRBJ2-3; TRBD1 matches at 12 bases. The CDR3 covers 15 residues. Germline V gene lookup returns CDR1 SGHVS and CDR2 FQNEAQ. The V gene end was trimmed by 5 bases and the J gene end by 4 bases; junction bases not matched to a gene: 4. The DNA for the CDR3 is TGTGCCAGCAGCCGGGACAGGGGGCCTTCAGATACGCAGTATTTT. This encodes CASSRDRGPSDTQYF.

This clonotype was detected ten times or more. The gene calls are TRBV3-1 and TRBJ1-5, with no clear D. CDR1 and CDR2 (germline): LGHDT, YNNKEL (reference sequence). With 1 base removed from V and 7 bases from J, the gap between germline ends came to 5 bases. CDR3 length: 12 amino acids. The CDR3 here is CASSQGEQPQHF. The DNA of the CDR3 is TGTGCCAGCAGCCAAGGCGAGCAGCCCCAGCATTTT.